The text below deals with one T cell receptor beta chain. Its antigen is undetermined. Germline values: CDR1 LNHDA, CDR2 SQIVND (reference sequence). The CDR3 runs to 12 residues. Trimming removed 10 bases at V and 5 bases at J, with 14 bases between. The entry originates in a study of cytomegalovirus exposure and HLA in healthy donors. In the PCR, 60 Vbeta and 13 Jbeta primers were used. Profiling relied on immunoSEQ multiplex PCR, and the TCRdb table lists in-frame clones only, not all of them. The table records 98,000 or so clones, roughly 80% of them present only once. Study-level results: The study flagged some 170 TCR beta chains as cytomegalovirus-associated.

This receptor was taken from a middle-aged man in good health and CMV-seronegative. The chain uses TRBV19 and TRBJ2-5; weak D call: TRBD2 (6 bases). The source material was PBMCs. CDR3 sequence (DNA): TGTGCCACCGCGGGGCTCGAGGAGACCCAGTACTTC. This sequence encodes CATAGLEETQYF.